This T cell receptor (beta chain) is from a study of vaccination and CD4 T cells after COVID-19. Findings and caveats of the study: From a median of roughly 21 to 38, SARS-CoV-2-reactive clonotypes increased, though not significantly.

To note about this clonotype: Antigen unknown.

Treatment described: approximately nine-day PBMC culture with coronavirus spike peptide pools or control peptides (ViraFEST assay). V gave up 0 bases and J gave up 3 bases; unmatched junction bases: 11. CDR1 is SEHNR, CDR2 FQNEAQ, per germline (reference sequence). The CDR3 is 18 residues long. At the Johns Hopkins FTIC core, DNA taken from cultured CD4+ T cells was sequenced by way of the Oncomine TCR Beta short-read assay. One entry per CDR3 protein, called by TCRdb with MiXCR from the PCR reads. Among approximately 16,000 distinct CDR3 sequences listed, 50% to 60% were seen once. The sequence was obtained from a human donor who had recovered from COVID-19. This chain connects TRBV7-9 to TRBJ1-1; 9 nucleotides line up with TRBD1. Sequencing used CD4+ T cells from blood, cultured in vitro, obtained before SARS-CoV-2 vaccination. For the CDR3, the DNA is TGTGCCAGCAGCTTAGCACTTATTAGGACAGGGGTATACACTGAAGCTTTCTTT. Protein: CASSLALIRTGVYTEAFF.